This T cell receptor (beta chain) was identified during a study of blood T cells in healthy people across ages. Study results and caveats: Among long-lived donors, naive CD4+ cells were more numerous and diversity higher than in aged donors. Researchers deemed the diversity estimates from one million T cells underestimates. There was a strong correlation between TCR beta diversity and naive T cell percentage.

The use of a sample-barcoded 5' primer and a J-beta primer mix characterized a second PCR of 7 to 11 cycles. TCRdb independently ran MiXCR on the 5' RACE reads; one entry per CDR3 protein. The table lists 1.2 million to 1.5 million distinct CDR3 sequences, 35% to 45% of them singletons. With respect to this clonotype: Its antigen remains unknown.

This CDR3 comprises 12 residues. V gave up 7 bases and J gave up 4 bases, with 10 bases separating them. From germline, CDR1 is MNHNS and CDR2 SASEGT. Total RNA extraction produced at least 5 micrograms (per sample) for the study. Sequenced sample: blood. The chain carries TRBV6-1 and TRBJ1-1; D is perhaps TRBD1 (5 bases). This clonotype originated in a woman aged 18-30 years in good health. The CDR3 DNA reads TGTGCCAGCAAGTGGGGGGGCACTGAAGCTTTCTTT. This encodes CASKWGGTEAFF.